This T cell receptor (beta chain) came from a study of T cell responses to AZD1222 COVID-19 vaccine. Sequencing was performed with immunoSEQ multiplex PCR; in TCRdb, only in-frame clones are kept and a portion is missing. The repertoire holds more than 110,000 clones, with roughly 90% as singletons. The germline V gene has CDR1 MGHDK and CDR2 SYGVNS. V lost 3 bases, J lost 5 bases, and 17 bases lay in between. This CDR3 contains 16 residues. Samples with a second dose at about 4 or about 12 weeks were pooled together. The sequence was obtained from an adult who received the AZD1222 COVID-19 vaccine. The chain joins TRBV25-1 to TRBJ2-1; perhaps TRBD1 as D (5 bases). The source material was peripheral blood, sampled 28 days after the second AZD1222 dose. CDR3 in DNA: TGTGCCAGCAGTGACACCGGGCACAGGCGGAACAATGAGCAGTTCTTC. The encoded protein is CASSDTGHRRNNEQFF.